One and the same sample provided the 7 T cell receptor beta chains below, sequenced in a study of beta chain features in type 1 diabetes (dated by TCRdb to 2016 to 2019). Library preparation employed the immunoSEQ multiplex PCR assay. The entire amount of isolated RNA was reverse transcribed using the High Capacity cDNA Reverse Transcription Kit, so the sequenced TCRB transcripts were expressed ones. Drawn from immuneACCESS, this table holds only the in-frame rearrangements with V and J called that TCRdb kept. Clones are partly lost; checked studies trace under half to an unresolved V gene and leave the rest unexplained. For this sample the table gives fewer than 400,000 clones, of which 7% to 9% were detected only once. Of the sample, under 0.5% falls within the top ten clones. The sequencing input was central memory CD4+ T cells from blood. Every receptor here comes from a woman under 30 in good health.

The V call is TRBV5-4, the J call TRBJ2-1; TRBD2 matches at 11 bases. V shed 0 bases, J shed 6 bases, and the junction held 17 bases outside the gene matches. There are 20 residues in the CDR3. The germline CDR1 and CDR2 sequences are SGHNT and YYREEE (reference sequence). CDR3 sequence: CASSLAGTSGGGTLANEQFF. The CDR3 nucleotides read TGTGCCAGCAGCTTGGCCGGGACTAGCGGAGGGGGTACGTTAGCCAATGAGCAGTTCTTC.

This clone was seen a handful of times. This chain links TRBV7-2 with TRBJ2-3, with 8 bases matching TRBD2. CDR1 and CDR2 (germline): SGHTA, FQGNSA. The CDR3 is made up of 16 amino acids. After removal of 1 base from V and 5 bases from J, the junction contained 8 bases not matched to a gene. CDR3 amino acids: CASSLGPAGDRDTQYF. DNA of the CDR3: TGTGCCAGCAGCTTAGGTCCAGCGGGAGATCGAGATACGCAGTATTTT.

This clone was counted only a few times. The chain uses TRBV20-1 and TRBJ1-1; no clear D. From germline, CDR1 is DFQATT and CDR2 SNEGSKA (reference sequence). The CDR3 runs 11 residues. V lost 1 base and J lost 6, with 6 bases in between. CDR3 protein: CSARAGPEAFF. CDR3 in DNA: TGCAGTGCTAGAGCGGGCCCTGAAGCTTTCTTT.

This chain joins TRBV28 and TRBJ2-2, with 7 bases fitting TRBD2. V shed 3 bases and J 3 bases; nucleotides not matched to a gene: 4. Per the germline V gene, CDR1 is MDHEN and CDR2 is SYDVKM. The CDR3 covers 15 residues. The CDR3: CASSFVREDTGELFF. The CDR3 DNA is TGTGCCAGCAGTTTTGTACGGGAGGACACCGGGGAGCTGTTTTTT.

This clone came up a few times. CDR3 in DNA: TGCGCCAGCAGCCAAGAAGGCGGGAGGTTCGCCGGGGAGCTGTTTTTT. It translates to CASSQEGGRFAGELFF. This chain uses TRBV4-3 with TRBJ2-2, with TRBD2 matching over 8 bases. Germline CDR1 is LGHNA and CDR2 is YSLEER. The CDR3 sequence is 16 residues long. The trim removed 0 bases at V and 6 bases at J, leaving 6 bases unmatched.

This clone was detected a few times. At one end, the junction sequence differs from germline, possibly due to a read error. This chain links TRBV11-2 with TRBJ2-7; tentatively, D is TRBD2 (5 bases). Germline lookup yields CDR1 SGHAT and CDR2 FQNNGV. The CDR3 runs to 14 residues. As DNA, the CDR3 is TGTGCCAGCAGCTTACAGGCTAGCTCCCACGAGCAGTACTTC. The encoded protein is CASSLQASSHEQYF.

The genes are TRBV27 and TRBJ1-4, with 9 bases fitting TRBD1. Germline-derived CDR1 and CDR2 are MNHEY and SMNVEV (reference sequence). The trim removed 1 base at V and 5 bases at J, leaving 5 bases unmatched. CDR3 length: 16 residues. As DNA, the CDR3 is TGTGCCAGCAGTTTATTATGGGACAGGGCCAATGAAAAACTGTTTTTT. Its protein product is CASSLLWDRANEKLFF.